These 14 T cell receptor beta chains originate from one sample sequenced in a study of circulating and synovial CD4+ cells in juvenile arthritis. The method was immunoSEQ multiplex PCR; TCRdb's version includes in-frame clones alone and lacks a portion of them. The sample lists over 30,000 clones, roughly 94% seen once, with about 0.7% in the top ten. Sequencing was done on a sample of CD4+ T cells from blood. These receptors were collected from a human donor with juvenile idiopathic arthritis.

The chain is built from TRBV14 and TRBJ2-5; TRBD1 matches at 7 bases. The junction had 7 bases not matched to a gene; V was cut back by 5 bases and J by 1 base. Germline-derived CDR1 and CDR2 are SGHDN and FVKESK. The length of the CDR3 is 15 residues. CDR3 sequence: CASSSPGTVQETQYF. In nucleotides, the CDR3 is TGTGCCAGCAGCTCCCCAGGGACAGTCCAAGAGACCCAGTACTTC. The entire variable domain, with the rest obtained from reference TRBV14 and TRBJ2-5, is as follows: EAGVTQFPSHSVIEKGQTVTLRCDPISGHDNLYWYRRVMGKEIKFLLHFVKESKQDESGMPNNRFLAERTGGTYSTLKVQPAELEDSGVYFCASSSPGTVQETQYFGPGTRLLVL.

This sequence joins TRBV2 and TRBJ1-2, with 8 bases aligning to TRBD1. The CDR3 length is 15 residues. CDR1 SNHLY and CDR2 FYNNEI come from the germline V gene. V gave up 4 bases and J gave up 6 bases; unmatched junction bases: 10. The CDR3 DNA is TGTGCCAGCAGTGTACTTCAGGGGGCGCAAAATGGCTACACCTTC. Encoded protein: CASSVLQGAQNGYTF. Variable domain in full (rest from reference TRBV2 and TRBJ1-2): EPEVTQTPSHQVTQMGQEVILRCVPISNHLYFYWYRQILGQKVEFLVSFYNNEISEKSEIFDDQFSVERPDGSNFTLKIRSTKLEDSAMYFCASSVLQGAQNGYTFGSGTRLTVV.

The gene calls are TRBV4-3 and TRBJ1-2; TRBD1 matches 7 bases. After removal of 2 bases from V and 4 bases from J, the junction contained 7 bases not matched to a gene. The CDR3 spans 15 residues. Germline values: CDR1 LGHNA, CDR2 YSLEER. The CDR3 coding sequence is TGCGCCAGCAGCCAACTTAGACAGGGCGGCTATGGCTACACCTTC. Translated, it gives CASSQLRQGGYGYTF.

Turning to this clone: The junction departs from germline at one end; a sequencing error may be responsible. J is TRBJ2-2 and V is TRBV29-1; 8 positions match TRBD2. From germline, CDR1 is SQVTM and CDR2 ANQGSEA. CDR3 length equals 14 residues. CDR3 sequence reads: CGVSSGPNTGELFF. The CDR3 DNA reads TGCGGCGTATCTAGCGGGCCGAACACCGGGGAGCTGTTTTTT.

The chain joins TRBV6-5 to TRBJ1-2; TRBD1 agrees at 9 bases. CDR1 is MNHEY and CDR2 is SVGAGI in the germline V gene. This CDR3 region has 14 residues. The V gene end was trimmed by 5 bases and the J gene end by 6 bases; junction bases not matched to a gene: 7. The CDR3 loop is CASSELRTGDGYTF. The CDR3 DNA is TGTGCCAGCAGTGAACTAAGGACAGGGGATGGCTACACCTTC.

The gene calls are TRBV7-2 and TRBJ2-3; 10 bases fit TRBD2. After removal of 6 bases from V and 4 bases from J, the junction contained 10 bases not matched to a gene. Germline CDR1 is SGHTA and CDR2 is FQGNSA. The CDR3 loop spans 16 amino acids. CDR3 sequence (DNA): TGTGCCAGCAGACGAAGAGCGGGGGGGCCCCCAGATACGCAGTATTTT. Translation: CASRRRAGGPPDTQYF.

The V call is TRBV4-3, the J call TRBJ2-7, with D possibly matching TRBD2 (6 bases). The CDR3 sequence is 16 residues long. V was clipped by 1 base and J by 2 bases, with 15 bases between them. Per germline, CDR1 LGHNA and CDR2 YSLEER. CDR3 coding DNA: TGCGCCAGCAGCCAAGGGTTGGGAGGTGATCCCTACGAGCAGTACTTC. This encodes CASSQGLGGDPYEQYF.

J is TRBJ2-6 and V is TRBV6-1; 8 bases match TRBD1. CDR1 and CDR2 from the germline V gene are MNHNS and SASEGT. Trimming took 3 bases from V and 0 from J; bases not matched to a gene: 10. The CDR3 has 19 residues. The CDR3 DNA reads TGTGCCAGCAGTGACCGACAGGGGAGCCTACTCTCTGGGGCCAACGTCCTGACTTTC. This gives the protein CASSDRQGSLLSGANVLTF.

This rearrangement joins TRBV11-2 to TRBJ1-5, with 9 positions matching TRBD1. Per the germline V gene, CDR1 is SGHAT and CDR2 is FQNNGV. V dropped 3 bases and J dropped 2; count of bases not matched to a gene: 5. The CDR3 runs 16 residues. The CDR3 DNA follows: TGTGCCAGCAGCTTGGGGGACAGGGCGCGCAATCAGCCCCAGCATTTT. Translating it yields CASSLGDRARNQPQHF.

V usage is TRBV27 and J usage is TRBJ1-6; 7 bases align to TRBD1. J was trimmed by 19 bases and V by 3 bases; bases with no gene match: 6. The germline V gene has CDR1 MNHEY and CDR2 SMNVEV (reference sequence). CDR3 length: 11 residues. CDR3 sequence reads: CASSLGQCRHF. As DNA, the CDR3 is TGTGCCAGCAGTTTGGGACAGTGCCGGCACTTT.

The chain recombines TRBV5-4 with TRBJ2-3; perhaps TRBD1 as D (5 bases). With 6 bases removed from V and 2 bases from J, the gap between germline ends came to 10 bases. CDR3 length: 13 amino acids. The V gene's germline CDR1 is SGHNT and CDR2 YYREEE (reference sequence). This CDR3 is CASKGQDTDTQYF. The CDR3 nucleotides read TGTGCCAGCAAAGGACAAGACACAGATACGCAGTATTTT.

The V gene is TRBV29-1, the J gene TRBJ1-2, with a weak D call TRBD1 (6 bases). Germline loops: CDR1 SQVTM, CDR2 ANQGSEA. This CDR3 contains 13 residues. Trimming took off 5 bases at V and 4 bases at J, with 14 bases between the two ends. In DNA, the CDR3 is TGCAGCGTTAGGCGGGGGGCCGGCTATGGCTACACCTTC. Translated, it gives CSVRRGAGYGYTF.

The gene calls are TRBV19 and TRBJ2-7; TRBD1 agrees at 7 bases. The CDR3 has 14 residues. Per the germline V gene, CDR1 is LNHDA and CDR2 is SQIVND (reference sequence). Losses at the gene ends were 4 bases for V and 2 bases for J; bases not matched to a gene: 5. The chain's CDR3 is CASSTRQGTYEQYF. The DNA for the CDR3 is TGTGCCAGTAGTACCAGACAGGGTACCTACGAGCAGTACTTC.

CDR3 nucleotides: TGTGCTAGTGTCGAGAGCTCTGGAAACACCATATATTTT. Translation: CASVESSGNTIYF. V and J are TRBV12-5 and TRBJ1-3; D unresolved. The CDR3 totals 13 residues. V shed 7 bases and J shed 0 bases, with 7 bases lying between them. Germline V lookup: CDR1 LGHNT, CDR2 FRNRAP.